Listed here are 15 T cell receptor beta chains from one sample, sequenced in a study of T cell clones after liver transplantation. Sequenced by immunoSEQ multiplex PCR; TCRdb stores in-frame clones only, minus some. This sample has around 51,000 clones, with 80% to 90% found just once. This material consisted of CD8+ T cells from blood, taken 12 months after liver transplant. These receptor sequences come from a human patient who received a liver transplant. The graft donor may account for some of the T cells.

This chain connects TRBV11-2 to TRBJ1-3; TRBD1 is a possible D gene (6 bases). Trimming shortened V by 5 bases and J by 7 bases, and 18 bases separated the two germline ends. Germline assignment: CDR1 SGHAT and CDR2 FQNNGV. The CDR3 is 15 amino acids. The CDR3 sequence is CASSPLKGGENTIYF. In DNA, the CDR3 is TGTGCCAGCAGCCCCCTCAAGGGGGGAGAGAACACCATATATTTT.

The V and J genes are TRBV5-6 and TRBJ1-2; tentative D call: TRBD1 (6 bases). Deletions cut 1 base from V and 4 bases from J, with 11 bases between. The CDR3 is 14 residues long. Germline CDR1 SGHDT, CDR2 YYEEEE. The CDR3 is CASSLWDNIYGYTF. The CDR3 coding sequence is TGTGCCAGCAGCTTGTGGGACAACATCTATGGCTACACCTTC.

The rearrangement links TRBV27 to TRBJ1-2; 7 bases map to TRBD1. Germline-derived CDR1 and CDR2 are MNHEY and SMNVEV (reference sequence). The CDR3 is 14 residues long. J gave up 6 bases and V 5 bases, and 9 bases lay outside the gene matches. The DNA of the CDR3 is TGTGCCAGCAGTGGACAGGCCCCGTGGAATGGCTACACCTTC. Amino acids: CASSGQAPWNGYTF.

The chain recombines TRBV19 with TRBJ2-7; 13 bases fit TRBD2. The CDR3 length is 13 residues. Germline V gene data show CDR1 as LNHDA and CDR2 as SQIVND (reference sequence). With 9 bases clipped from V and 5 bases from J, the junction kept 4 bases outside the gene matches. The CDR3 is CASVGLAGDEQYF. The DNA for the CDR3 is TGTGCCAGCGTAGGACTAGCGGGAGACGAGCAGTACTTC.

For the CDR3, the DNA is TGTGCCAGCTGGGGACGGCCTAATGAAAAACTGTTTTTT. Translated: CASWGRPNEKLFF. The rearrangement links TRBV2 to TRBJ1-4; tentatively, D is TRBD1 (5 bases). Trimming pared 8 bases from V and 3 bases from J, leaving 10 bases between. From germline, CDR1 is SNHLY and CDR2 FYNNEI. CDR3 length: 13 amino acids.

The chain joins TRBV4-3 to TRBJ2-7; D is undetermined. CDR1 LGHNA and CDR2 YSLEER come from the germline V gene. The CDR3 totals 15 residues. The V and J ends lost 0 bases and 2 bases respectively, with 11 bases between them. The CDR3 loop reads CASSQDSGDTYEQYF. CDR3 coding DNA: TGCGCCAGCAGCCAAGACTCGGGCGATACCTACGAGCAGTACTTC.

This chain connects TRBV7-9 to TRBJ1-4; D unresolved. Looked up from germline, CDR1 is SEHNR and CDR2 is FQNEAQ (reference sequence). Trimming left V 6 bases short and J 3 bases short, with 17 bases between. This CDR3 comprises 16 residues. The CDR3, as DNA: TGTGCCAGCAGTTCCCGTCTCACTTTACCTAATGAAAAACTGTTTTTT. Translated, it gives CASSSRLTLPNEKLFF.

The chain joins TRBV5-6 to TRBJ1-4, with TRBD1 identical over 10 bases. The junction had 2 bases not matched to a gene; V was cut back by 4 bases and J by 8 bases. The CDR3 totals 13 residues. Per the germline V gene, CDR1 is SGHDT and CDR2 is YYEEEE. The CDR3 region is CASSPTGGEKLFF. The CDR3 bases are TGTGCCAGCAGCCCGACAGGGGGCGAAAAACTGTTTTTT. The entire variable domain, with the rest obtained from reference TRBV5-6 and TRBJ1-4, is as follows: DAGVTQSPTHLIKTRGQQVTLRCSPKSGHDTVSWYQQALGQGPQFIFQYYEEEERQRGNFPDRFSGHQFPNYSSELNVNALLLGDSALYLCASSPTGGEKLFFGSGTQLSVL.

V gene TRBV27 combines with J gene TRBJ2-2, with D perhaps matching TRBD1 (6 bases). Germline V gene sequence: CDR1 MNHEY, CDR2 SMNVEV (reference sequence). Trimming removed 6 bases from V and 3 bases from J, with 17 bases in between. This CDR3 contains 16 residues. The CDR3 region is CASRAGTGLYTGELFF. Here the CDR3 DNA reads TGTGCCAGCAGGGCAGGAACAGGGCTTTACACCGGGGAGCTGTTTTTT.

The chain is built from TRBV27 and TRBJ1-1, with D unclear. Germline V lookup: CDR1 MNHEY, CDR2 SMNVEV (reference sequence). V gave up 2 bases and J gave up 5 bases, with 9 bases separating them. CDR3 length equals 13 residues. The CDR3 reads CASSLVRDTEAFF. Here the CDR3 DNA reads TGTGCCAGCAGTTTAGTACGGGATACTGAAGCTTTCTTT.

The chain combines TRBV5-1 with TRBJ1-4; 10 nucleotides agree with TRBD1. The CDR3 has 16 residues. With 2 bases clipped from V and 7 bases from J, the junction kept 8 bases outside the gene matches. The V gene's germline CDR1 is SGHRS and CDR2 YFSETQ. The DNA for the CDR3 is TGCGCCAGCAGCTTCGACCGGACAGGGGGGCGTGAAAAACTGTTTTTT. Translating gives CASSFDRTGGREKLFF. Supplemented by reference TRBV5-1 and TRBJ1-4, the full variable domain reads KAGVTQTPRYLIKTRGQQVTLSCSPISGHRSVSWYQQTPGQGLQFLFEYFSETQRNKGNFPGRFSGRQFSNSRSEMNVSTLELGDSALYLCASSFDRTGGREKLFFGSGTQLSVL.

The gene calls are TRBV15 and TRBJ2-1; weak D call: TRBD2 (7 bases). V shed 1 base and J shed 4 bases, with 20 bases lying between them. CDR1 is LNHNV, CDR2 YYDKDF, per germline (reference sequence). The length of the CDR3 is 18 residues. The CDR3 DNA reads as TGTGCCACCAGCAGAGCCTCCGGGGGGCGGGCGAAGTACAATGAGCAGTTCTTC. It encodes CATSRASGGRAKYNEQFF.

This clone came up once. J is TRBJ2-7 and V is TRBV5-4, with 9 bases fitting TRBD1. The CDR3 spans 14 residues. Germline V lookup: CDR1 SGHNT, CDR2 YYREEE (reference sequence). J gave up 3 bases and V 4 bases, and 5 bases lay outside the gene matches. CDR3 sequence (DNA): TGTGCCAGCAGCCCCCCGACAGGGGGCTACGAGCAGTACTTC. As protein: CASSPPTGGYEQYF. The complete variable domain, with remaining parts taken from reference TRBV5-4 and TRBJ2-7, reads ETGVTQSPTHLIKTRGQQVTLRCSSQSGHNTVSWYQQALGQGPQFIFQYYREEENGRGNFPPRFSGLQFPNYSSELNVNALELDDSALYLCASSPPTGGYEQYFGPGTRLTVT.

This chain's CDR3 is CASVGPGTEAFF. The CDR3 DNA reads TGCGCCAGCGTCGGCCCGGGCACTGAAGCTTTCTTT. The chain combines TRBV5-1 with TRBJ1-1, with D uncertain. The CDR3 consists of 12 residues. V was trimmed by 7 bases and J by 4 bases, leaving 11 bases between them. Looked up from germline, CDR1 is SGHRS and CDR2 is YFSETQ.

The chain uses TRBV6-5 and TRBJ2-3, with D possibly matching TRBD2 (5 bases). The V end lost 0 bases, the J end lost 4 bases, and 14 bases lay between the germline ends. Germline values: CDR1 MNHEY, CDR2 SVGAGI. The CDR3 has 16 amino acids. CDR3 in amino acids: CASSYSVGEVADTQYF. CDR3 DNA: TGTGCCAGCAGTTACTCGGTGGGAGAAGTCGCAGATACGCAGTATTTT.